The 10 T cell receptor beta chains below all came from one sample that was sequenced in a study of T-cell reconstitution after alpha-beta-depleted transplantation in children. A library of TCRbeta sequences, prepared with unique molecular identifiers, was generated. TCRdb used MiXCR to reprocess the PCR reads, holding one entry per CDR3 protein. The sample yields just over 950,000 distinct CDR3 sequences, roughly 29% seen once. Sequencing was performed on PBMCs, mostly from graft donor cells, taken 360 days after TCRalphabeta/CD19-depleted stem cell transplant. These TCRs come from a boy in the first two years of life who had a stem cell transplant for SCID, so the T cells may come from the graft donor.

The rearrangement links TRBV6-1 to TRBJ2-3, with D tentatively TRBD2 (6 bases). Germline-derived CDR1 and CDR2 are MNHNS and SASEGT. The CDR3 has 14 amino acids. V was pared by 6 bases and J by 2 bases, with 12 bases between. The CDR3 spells CASRQRANTDTQYF. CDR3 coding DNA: TGTGCCAGCAGGCAGCGGGCGAACACAGATACGCAGTATTTT.

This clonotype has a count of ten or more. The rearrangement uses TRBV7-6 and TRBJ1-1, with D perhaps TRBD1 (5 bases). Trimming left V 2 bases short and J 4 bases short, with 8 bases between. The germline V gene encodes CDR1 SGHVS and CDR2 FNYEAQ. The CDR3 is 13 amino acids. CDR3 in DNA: TGTGCCAGCAGCTTACAGGGTATCACTGAAGCTTTCTTT. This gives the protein CASSLQGITEAFF.

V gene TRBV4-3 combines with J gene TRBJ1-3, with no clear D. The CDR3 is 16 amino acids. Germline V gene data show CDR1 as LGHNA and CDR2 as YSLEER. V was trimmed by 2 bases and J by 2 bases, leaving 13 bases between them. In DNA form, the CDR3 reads TGCGCCAGCAGCCAATCCCGGCAGTCCGCTGGAAACACCATATATTTT. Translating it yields CASSQSRQSAGNTIYF.

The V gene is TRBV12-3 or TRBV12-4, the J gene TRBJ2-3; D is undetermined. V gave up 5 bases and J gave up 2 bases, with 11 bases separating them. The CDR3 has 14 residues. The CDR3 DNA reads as TGTGCCAGCAGTCTCCCTTTTGACACAGATACGCAGTATTTT. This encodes CASSLPFDTDTQYF.

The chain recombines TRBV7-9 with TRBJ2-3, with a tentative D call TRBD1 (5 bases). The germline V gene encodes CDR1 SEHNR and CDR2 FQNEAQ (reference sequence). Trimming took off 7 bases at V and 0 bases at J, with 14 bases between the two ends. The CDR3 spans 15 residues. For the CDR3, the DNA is TGTGCCAGCATCGATTTGGGGCGCAGCACAGATACGCAGTATTTT. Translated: CASIDLGRSTDTQYF.

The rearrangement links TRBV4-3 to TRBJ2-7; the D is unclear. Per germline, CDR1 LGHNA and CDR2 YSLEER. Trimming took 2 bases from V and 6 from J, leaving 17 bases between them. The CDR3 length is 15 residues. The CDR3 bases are TGCGCCAGCAGCCAAAACCCCGGGTCTCTGGGCGAGCAGTACTTC. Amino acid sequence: CASSQNPGSLGEQYF.

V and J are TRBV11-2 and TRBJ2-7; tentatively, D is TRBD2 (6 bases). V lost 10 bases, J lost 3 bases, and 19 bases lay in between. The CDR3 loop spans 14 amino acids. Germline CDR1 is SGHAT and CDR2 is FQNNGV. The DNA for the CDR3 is TGTGCCATCTGGTCTGATCTAGCGAACTACGAGCAGTACTTC. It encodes CAIWSDLANYEQYF.

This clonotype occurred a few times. The CDR3 DNA reads TGTGCCAGCAGTACGTCCCGGGGGGAGTATAATTCACCCCTCCACTTT. Translated, it gives CASSTSRGEYNSPLHF. V is TRBV27 and J is TRBJ1-6, with TRBD1 as a possible D gene (5 bases). The CDR3 has 16 amino acids. V lost 5 bases to trimming and J lost 4 bases, with 15 bases between them. Germline CDR1 is MNHEY and CDR2 is SMNVEV (reference sequence).

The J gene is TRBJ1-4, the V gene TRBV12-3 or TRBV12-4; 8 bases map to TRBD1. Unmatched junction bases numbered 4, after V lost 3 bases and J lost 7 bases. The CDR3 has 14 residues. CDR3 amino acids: CASSLDRVSEKLFF. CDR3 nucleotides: TGTGCCAGCAGTTTGGACAGGGTATCTGAAAAACTGTTTTTT.

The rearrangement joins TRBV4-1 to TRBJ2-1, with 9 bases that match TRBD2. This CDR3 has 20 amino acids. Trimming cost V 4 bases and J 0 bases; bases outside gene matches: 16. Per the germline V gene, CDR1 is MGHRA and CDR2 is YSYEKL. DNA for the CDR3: TGCGCCAGCAGCCCCCAAGGCGGGGGGGCTAAACGGAGCTCCTACAATGAGCAGTTCTTC. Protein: CASSPQGGGAKRSSYNEQFF.